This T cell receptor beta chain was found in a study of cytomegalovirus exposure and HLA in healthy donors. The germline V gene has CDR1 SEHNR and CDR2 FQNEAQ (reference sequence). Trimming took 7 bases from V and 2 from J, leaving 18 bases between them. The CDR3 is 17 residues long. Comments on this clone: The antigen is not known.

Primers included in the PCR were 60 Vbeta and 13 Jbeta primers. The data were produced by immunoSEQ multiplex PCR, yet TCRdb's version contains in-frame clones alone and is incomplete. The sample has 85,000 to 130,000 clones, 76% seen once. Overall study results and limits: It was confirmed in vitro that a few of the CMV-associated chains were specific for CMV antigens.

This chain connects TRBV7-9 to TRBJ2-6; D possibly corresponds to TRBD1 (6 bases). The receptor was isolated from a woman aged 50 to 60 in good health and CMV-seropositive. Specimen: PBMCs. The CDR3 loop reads CASTNTATGTGANVLTF. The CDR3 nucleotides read TGTGCCAGCACCAATACCGCTACAGGGACTGGGGCCAACGTCCTGACTTTC. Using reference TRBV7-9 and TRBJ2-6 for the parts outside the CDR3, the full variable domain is DTGVSQNPRHKITKRGQNVTFRCDPISEHNRLYWYRQTLGQGPEFLTYFQNEAQLEKSRLLSDRFSAERPKGSFSTLEIQRTEQGDSAMYLCASTNTATGTGANVLTFGAGSRLTVL.